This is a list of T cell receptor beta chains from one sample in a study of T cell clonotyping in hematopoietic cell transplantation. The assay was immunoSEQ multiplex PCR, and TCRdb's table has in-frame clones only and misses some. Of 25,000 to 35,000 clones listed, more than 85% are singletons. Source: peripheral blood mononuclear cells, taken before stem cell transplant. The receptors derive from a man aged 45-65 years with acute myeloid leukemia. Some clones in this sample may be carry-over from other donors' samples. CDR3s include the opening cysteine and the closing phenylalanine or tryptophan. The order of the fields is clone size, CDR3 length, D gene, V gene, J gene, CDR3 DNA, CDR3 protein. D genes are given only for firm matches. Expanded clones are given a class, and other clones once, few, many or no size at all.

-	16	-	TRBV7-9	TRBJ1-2	TGTGCCAGCAGCTTTGGGTCCACAGGAATTAACTATGGCTACACCTTC	CASSFGSTGINYGYTF
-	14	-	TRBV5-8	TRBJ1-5	TGTGCCAGCAGAACCCCGGGAGGGTATCAGCCCCAGCATTTT	CASRTPGGYQPQHF
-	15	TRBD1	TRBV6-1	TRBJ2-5	TGTGCCAGCAGTGTAATCGGGACAGAGGGGGAGACCCAGTACTTC	CASSVIGTEGETQYF
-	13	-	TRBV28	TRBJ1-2	TGTGCCACCTCCCCGGGGGACCGATATGGCTACACCTTC	CATSPGDRYGYTF
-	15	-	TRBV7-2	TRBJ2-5	TGTGCCAGCAGCTCAGGGGCATTTCTGGTGGAGACCCAGTACTTC	CASSSGAFLVETQYF
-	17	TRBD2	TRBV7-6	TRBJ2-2	TGTGCCAGCAGCTTAGCGCCTAGCGGGACCTACACCGGGGAGCTGTTTTTT	CASSLAPSGTYTGELFF
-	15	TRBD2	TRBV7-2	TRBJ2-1	TGTGCCAGCAGCTTTAGCGGGGGGGCCAACAATGAGCAGTTCTTC	CASSFSGGANNEQFF
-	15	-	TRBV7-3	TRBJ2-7	TGTGCCAGCAGCTCCCCGGGACTGTACTCCTACGAGCAGTACTTC	CASSSPGLYSYEQYF
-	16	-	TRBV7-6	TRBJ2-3	TGTGCCAGCAGCTCGCTGCTGCCGGGAGCTCTAGATACGCAGTATTTT	CASSSLLPGALDTQYF
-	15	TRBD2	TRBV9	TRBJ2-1	TGTGCCAGCAGCGCTACTAGCGGGGCAGAGGGTGAGCAGTTCTTC	CASSATSGAEGEQFF
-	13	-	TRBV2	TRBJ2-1	TGTGCCAGCAGTGCTGCCCGAACGCATGAGCAGTTCTTC	CASSAARTHEQFF
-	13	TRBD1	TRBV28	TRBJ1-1	TGTGCCAGCAGTTGGACAGGGGGCACTGAAGCTTTCTTT	CASSWTGGTEAFF
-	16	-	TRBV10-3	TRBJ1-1	TGTGCCATCTCTGGGCGGGGGATTGGGATGAACACTGAAGCTTTCTTT	CAISGRGIGMNTEAFF
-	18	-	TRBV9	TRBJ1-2	TGTGCCAGCAGCGACCCACAAATCGGACCGATTTCTAACTATGGCTACACCTTC	CASSDPQIGPISNYGYTF
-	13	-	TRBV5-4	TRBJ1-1	TGTGCCAGCAGCTTTACACAGAGAGATGAAGCTTTCTTT	CASSFTQRDEAFF
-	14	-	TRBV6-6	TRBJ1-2	TGTGCCAGCAGTTACTCGAGGGGGTCGGAAGGCTACACCTTC	CASSYSRGSEGYTF
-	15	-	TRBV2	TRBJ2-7	TGTGCCAGCAGTGCAAAGGCAGGGGAGGGATACGAGCAGTACTTC	CASSAKAGEGYEQYF
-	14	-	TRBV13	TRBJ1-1	TGTGCCACCCGCGAAGCGGGAGCGAACACTGAAGCTTTCTTT	CATREAGANTEAFF
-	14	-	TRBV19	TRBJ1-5	TGTGCCAGTAGTTCCCAACATGGGAATCAGCCCCAGCATTTT	CASSSQHGNQPQHF
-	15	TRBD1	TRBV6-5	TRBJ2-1	TGTGCCAGCAGTCCGGACAGGGGGTCAATCAATGAGCAGTTCTTC	CASSPDRGSINEQFF
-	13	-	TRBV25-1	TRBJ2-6	TGTGCCGGCAGTGCTCCTGGGGCCAACGTCCTGACTTTC	CAGSAPGANVLTF
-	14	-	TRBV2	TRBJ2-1	TGTGCCAGCAGACTAGCGGAGGGGGCCCATGAGCAGTTCTTC	CASRLAEGAHEQFF
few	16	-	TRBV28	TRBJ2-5	TGTGCCAGCAGTTTATCGGGCAGACCCGTCCGGGAGACCCAGTACTTC	CASSLSGRPVRETQYF
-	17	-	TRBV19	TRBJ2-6	TGTGCCAGTAGTCCCCGGGGAGGAAACTCTGGGGCCAACGTCCTGACTTTC	CASSPRGGNSGANVLTF
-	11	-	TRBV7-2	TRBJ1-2	TGTGCCAGCAGCTTAGTCTATGGCTACACCTTC	CASSLVYGYTF
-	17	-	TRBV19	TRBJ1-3	TGTGCCAGTAGTACCTCCGGGACGGTGTACTCTGGAAACACCATATATTTT	CASSTSGTVYSGNTIYF
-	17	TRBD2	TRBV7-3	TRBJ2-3	TGTGCCAGCAGCTTAACGGGTCCGGGGGGGCTTAAAGATACGCAGTATTTT	CASSLTGPGGLKDTQYF
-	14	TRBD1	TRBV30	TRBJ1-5	TGTGCCTGGAGTGGACAGGGGGGGCGACAGCCCCAGCATTTT	CAWSGQGGRQPQHF
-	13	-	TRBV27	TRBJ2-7	TGTGCCAGCAGTCTAGCGACTTCCTACGAGCAGTACTTC	CASSLATSYEQYF
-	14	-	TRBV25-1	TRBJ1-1	TGTGCCAGCAGTACCTCCGGGGGGAACACTGAAGCTTTCTTT	CASSTSGGNTEAFF
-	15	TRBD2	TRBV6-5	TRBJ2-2	TGTGCCAGCAGTTACTCACCGGGGGGGCCCGGGGAGCTGTTTTTT	CASSYSPGGPGELFF
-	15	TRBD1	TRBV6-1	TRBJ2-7	TGTGCCAGCAGCACCCCCCAGGACAGGGACTACGAGCAGTACTTC	CASSTPQDRDYEQYF
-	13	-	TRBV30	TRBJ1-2	TGTGCCTGGAGAGAATCCTTTAACTATGGCTACACCTTC	CAWRESFNYGYTF
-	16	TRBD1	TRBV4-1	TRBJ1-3	TGCGCCAGCAGCCAAGAAGGGACAGGGGTTGGAAACACCATATATTTT	CASSQEGTGVGNTIYF
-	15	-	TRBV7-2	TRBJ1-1	TGTGCCTCCTGGCCCTGGGCCGCGGGGGGTACTGAAGCTTTCTTT	CASWPWAAGGTEAFF
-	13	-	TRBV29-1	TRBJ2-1	TGCAGCGTTGGGTTACGGACTACCAATGAGCAGTTCTTC	CSVGLRTTNEQFF
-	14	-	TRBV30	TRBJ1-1	TGTGCCTGGAGCGCAAGGGGGTGGGTCACTGAAGCTTTCTTT	CAWSARGWVTEAFF
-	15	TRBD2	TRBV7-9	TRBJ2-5	TGTGCCAGCAGCTTGAGCGGGGGGGCCGGTGAGACCCAGTACTTC	CASSLSGGAGETQYF
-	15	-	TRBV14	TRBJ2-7	TGTGCCAGCAGCCAACTGGGACCGGTGAACTACGAGCAGTACTTC	CASSQLGPVNYEQYF
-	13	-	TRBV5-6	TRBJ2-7	TGTGCCAGCAGCCAACGACGGTACTACGAGCAGTACTTC	CASSQRRYYEQYF
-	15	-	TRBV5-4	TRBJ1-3	TGTGCCAGCAGCGTAGACGCGATCTCTGGAAACACCATATATTTT	CASSVDAISGNTIYF
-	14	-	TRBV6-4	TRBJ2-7	TGTGCCAGCAAGCGGGACAGTGGAGCCTACGAGCAGTACTTC	CASKRDSGAYEQYF
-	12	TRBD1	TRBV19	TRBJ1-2	TGTGCCAGTAGTACCTGGACAGGTGGCTACACCTTC	CASSTWTGGYTF
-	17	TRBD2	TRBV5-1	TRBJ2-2	TGCGCCAGCAGCGACCGGGTGACTAGCGGAAAGGGCGGGGAGCTGTTTTTT	CASSDRVTSGKGGELFF
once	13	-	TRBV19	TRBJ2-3	TGTGCCAGCTCTGGGGGGCGGACAGATACGCAGTATTTT	CASSGGRTDTQYF
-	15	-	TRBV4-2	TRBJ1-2	TGTGCCAGCAGCCAGCGGGACCTCGCCATGAATGGCTACACCTTC	CASSQRDLAMNGYTF
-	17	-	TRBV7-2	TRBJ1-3	TGTGCCAGCAGCTTAGGGTCCGGGCAGAGCTCTGGAAACACCATATATTTT	CASSLGSGQSSGNTIYF
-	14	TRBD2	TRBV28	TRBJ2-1	TGTGCCAGCAGTTTGCAGGGGACTAGGGCCTCTATGGTCTTC	CASSLQGTRASMVF
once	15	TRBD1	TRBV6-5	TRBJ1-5	TGTGCCAGCAGCCCGGACAGGGGGCACAATCAGCCCCAGCATTTT	CASSPDRGHNQPQHF
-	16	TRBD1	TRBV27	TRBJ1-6	TGTGCCAGCAGTTTAGGGCAGGGGGGGGATAATTCACCCCTCCACTTT	CASSLGQGGDNSPLHF
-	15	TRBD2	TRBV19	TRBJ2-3	TGTGCCAGTAGCCCCGGGACTACCCGCACAGATACGCAGTATTTT	CASSPGTTRTDTQYF
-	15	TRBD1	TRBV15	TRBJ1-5	TGTGCCACCAGCAGATTACAGGGGGCTCAAGGTCCCCAGCATTTT	CATSRLQGAQGPQHF
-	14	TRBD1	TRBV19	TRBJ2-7	TGTGCCAGTAGTTCCCGGGACAGGGGCTACGAGCAGTACTTC	CASSSRDRGYEQYF
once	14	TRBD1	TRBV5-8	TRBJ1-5	TGTGCCAGCAGCCCAGGGGGCAGGGATCAGCCCCAGCATTTT	CASSPGGRDQPQHF
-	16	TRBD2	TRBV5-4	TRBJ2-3	TGTGCCAGCAGCGGACTAGCGGGAGACATCTACGATACGCAGTATTTT	CASSGLAGDIYDTQYF
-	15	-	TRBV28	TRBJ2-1	TGTGCCAGCAGTTTAGTTGTGGGTCAGGGCAATGAGCAGTTCTTC	CASSLVVGQGNEQFF
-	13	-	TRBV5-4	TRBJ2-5	TGTGCCAGCAGCTTGGTTCAGGGGGAGACCCAGTACTTC	CASSLVQGETQYF
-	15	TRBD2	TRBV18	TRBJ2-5	TGTGCCAGCTCACCAGGACTAGCGGGGGGAGAGACCCAGTACTTC	CASSPGLAGGETQYF
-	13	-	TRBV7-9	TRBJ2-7	TGTGCCAGCAGCAGGAGGGAGGAATACGAGCAGTACTTC	CASSRREEYEQYF